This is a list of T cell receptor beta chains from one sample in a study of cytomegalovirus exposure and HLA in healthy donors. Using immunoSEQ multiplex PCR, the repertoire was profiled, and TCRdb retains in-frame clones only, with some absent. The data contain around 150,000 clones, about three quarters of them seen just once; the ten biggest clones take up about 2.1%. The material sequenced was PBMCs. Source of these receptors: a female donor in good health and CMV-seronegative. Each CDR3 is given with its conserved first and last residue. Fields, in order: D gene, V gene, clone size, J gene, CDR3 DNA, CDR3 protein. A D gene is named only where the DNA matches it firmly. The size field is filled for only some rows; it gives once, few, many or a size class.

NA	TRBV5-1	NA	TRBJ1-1	TGCGCCAGCAGCGAGATCGTTTTTGGCACTGAAGCTTTCTTT	CASSEIVFGTEAFF
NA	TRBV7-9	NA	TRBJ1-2	TGTGCCAGCAGCTCCGGCTATGGCTACACCTTC	CASSSGYGYTF
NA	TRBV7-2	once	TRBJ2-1	TGTGCCAGCAGCTTAGTCGCAGGGTTGAAGCACAATGAGCAGTTCTTC	CASSLVAGLKHNEQFF
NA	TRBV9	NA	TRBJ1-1	TGTGCCAGCAGCGTAGTGCGGAACACTGAAGCTTTCTTT	CASSVVRNTEAFF
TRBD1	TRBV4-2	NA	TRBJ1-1	TGTGCCAGCAGCCAAGGGACAGGGGAAACTGAAGCTTTCTTT	CASSQGTGETEAFF
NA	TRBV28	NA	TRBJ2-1	TGTGCCAGCAGTCCATTGTACAATCCCAACAATGAGCAGTTCTTC	CASSPLYNPNNEQFF
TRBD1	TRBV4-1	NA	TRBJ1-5	TGCGCCAGCAGCCAATGGAGGGGGCTGCAGCCCCAGCATTTT	CASSQWRGLQPQHF
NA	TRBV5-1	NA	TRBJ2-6	TGCGCCAGCAGCTTGGACATCAGCTCTGGGGCCAACGTCCTGACTTTC	CASSLDISSGANVLTF
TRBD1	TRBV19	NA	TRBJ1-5	TGTGCCAGTAGTCTCCGGACAGGGGATAGTCAGCCCCAGCATTTT	CASSLRTGDSQPQHF
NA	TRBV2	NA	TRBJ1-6	TGTGCCAGCAGTGGTATAGCAGGGGATAATTCACCCCTCCACTTT	CASSGIAGDNSPLHF
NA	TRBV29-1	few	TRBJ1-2	TGCAGCGTCGCCGACATCTATGGCTACACCTTC	CSVADIYGYTF
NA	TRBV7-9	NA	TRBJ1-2	TGTGCCAGCAGCTTTTACAAGGGAGATGGCTACACCTTC	CASSFYKGDGYTF
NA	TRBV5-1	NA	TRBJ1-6	TGCGCCAGCCGAGGGGGAGCTAGCTCCTATAATTCACCCCTCCACTTT	CASRGGASSYNSPLHF
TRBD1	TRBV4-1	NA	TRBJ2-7	TGCGCCAGCAGCATACCCGGGACAGCTTACGAGCAGTACTTC	CASSIPGTAYEQYF
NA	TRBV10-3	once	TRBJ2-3	TGTGCCATCAGTGAGTCGAAGGGAGACACAGATACGCAGTATTTT	CAISESKGDTDTQYF
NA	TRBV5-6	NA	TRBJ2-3	TGTGCCAGCAGCTTGGCCGAGAGGAGGGCAGATACGCAGTATTTT	CASSLAERRADTQYF
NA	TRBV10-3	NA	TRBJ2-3	TGTGCCATCAGTGAGTCGGGGAATAGCGCAAGAGGAACAGATACGCAGTATTTT	CAISESGNSARGTDTQYF
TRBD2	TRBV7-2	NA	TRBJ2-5	TGTGCCAGCAGCTTAGTAGCGGGAGGGCCAGGAGAGACCCAGTACTTC	CASSLVAGGPGETQYF
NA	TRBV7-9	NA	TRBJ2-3	TGTTCCAGCACCCTACTGGGGGAGGTGGGGAGAGATACGCAGTATTTT	CSSTLLGEVGRDTQYF
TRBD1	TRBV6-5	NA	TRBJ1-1	TGTGCCAGCAGTCCACAGGGGGCGAGGGGCACTGAAGCTTTCTTT	CASSPQGARGTEAFF
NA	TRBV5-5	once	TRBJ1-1	TGTGCCACGCGTGCGGGTTCAAACACTGAAGCTTTCTTT	CATRAGSNTEAFF
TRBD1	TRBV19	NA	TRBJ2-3	TGTGCCAGTAGTCTACAGGGGATCACAGATACGCAGTATTTT	CASSLQGITDTQYF
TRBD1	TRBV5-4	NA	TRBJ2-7	TGTGCCAGCAGCTTGGGACAGGGGACTTCCTACGAGCAGTACTTC	CASSLGQGTSYEQYF
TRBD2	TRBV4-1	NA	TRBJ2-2	TGCGCCAGCAGCGCCTCCGGGACTAGCTCCAACACCGGGGAGCTGTTTTTT	CASSASGTSSNTGELFF
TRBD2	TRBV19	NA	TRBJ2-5	TGTGCCAGCGGACTAGCGGGGGGGCGAGGAGAGACCCAGTACTTC	CASGLAGGRGETQYF
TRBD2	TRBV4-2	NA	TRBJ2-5	TGTGCCAGCAGCCAAGATCCAAGCGGGAGATGGGAGACCCAGTACTTC	CASSQDPSGRWETQYF